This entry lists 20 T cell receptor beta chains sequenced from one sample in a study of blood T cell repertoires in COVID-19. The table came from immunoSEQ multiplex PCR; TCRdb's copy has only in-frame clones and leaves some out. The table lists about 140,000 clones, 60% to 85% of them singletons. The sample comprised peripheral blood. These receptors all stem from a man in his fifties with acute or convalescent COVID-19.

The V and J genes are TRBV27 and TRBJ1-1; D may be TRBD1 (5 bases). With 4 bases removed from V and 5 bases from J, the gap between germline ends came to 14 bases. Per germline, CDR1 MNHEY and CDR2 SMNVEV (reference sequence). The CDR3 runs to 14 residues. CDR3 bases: TGTGCCAGCAGTTCCAGGGAAATGGGGACTGAAGCTTTCTTT. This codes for CASSSREMGTEAFF.

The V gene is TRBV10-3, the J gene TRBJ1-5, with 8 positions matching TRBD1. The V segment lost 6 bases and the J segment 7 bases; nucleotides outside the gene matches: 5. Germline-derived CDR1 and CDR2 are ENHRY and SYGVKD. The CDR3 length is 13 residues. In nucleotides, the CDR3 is TGTGCCATCAGACCGGACAGGGACCAGCCCCAGCATTTT. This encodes CAIRPDRDQPQHF.

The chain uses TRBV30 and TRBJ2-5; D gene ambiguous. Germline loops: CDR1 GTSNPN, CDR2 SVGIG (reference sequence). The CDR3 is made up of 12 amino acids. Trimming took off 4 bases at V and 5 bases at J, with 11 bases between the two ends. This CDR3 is CAWNRGWETQYF. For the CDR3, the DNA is TGTGCCTGGAATCGAGGCTGGGAGACCCAGTACTTC. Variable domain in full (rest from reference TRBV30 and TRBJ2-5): SQTIHQWPATLVQPVGSPLSLECTVEGTSNPNLYWYRQAAGRGLQLLFYSVGIGQISSEVPQNLSASRPQDRQFILSSKKLLLSDSGFYLCAWNRGWETQYFGPGTRLLVL.

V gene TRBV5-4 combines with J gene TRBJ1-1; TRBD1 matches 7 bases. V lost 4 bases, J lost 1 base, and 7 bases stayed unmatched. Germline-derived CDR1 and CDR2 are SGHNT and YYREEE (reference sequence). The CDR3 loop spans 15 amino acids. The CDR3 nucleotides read TGTGCCAGCAGCCCCAGGGGGAATGAGAACACTGAAGCTTTCTTT. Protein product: CASSPRGNENTEAFF.

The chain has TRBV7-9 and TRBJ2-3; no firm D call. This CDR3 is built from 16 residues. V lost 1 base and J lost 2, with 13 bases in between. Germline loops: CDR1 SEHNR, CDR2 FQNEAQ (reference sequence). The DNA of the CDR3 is TGTGCCAGCAGCTTAGGAGATCAAACTTACACAGATACGCAGTATTTT. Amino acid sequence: CASSLGDQTYTDTQYF.

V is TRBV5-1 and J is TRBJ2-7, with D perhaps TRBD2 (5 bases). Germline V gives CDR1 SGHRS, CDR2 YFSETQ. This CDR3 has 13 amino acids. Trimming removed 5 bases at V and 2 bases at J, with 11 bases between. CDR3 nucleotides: TGCGCCAGCAGGGAAACAGCGGCCTACGAGCAGTACTTC. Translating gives CASRETAAYEQYF.

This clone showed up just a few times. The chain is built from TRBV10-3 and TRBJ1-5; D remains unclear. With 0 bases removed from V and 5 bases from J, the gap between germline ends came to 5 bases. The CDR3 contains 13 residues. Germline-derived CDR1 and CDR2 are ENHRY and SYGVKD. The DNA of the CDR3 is TGTGCCATCAGTGAGTCATCTTATCAGCCCCAGCATTTT. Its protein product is CAISESSYQPQHF.

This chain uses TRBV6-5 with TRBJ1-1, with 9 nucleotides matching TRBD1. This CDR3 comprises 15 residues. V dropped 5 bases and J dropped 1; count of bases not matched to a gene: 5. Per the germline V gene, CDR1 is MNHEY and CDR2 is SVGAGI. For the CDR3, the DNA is TGTGCCAGCAGTCGTGGGGGACAGGGGAACACTGAAGCTTTCTTT. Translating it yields CASSRGGQGNTEAFF.

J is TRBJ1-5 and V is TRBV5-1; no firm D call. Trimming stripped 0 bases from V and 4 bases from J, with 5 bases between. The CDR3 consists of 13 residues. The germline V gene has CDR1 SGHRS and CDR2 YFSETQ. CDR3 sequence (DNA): TGCGCCAGCAGCTTGGCTCCGAATCAGCCCCAGCATTTT. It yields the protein CASSLAPNQPQHF.

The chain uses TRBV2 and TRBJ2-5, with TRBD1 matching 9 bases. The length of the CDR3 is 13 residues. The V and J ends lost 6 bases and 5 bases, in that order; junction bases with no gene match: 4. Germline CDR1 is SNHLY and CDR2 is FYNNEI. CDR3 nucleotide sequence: TGTGCCAGCAGACAGACAGGGGGGGAGACCCAGTACTTC. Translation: CASRQTGGETQYF.

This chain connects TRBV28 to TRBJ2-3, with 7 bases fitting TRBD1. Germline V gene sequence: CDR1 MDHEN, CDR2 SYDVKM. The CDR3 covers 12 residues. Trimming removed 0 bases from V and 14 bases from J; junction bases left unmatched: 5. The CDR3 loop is CASSLWWQGVYF. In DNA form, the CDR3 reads TGTGCCAGCAGTTTATGGTGGCAGGGGGTGTATTTT.

CDR3 nucleotides: TGTGCCAGCAGTGGGCGGGATGGCTACACCTTC. This gives the protein CASSGRDGYTF. The rearrangement uses TRBV2 and TRBJ1-2; D remains ambiguous. The CDR3 runs to 11 residues. V was pared by 4 bases and J by 6 bases, with 6 bases between. Germline loops: CDR1 SNHLY, CDR2 FYNNEI. Full variable domain (rest looked up from reference TRBV2 and TRBJ1-2): EPEVTQTPSHQVTQMGQEVILRCVPISNHLYFYWYRQILGQKVEFLVSFYNNEISEKSEIFDDQFSVERPDGSNFTLKIRSTKLEDSAMYFCASSGRDGYTFGSGTRLTVV.

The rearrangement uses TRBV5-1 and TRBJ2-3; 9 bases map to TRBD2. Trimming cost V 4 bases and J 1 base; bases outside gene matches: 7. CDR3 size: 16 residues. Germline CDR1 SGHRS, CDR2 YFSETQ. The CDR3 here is CASSIPTSGGTDTQYF. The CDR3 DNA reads TGCGCCAGCAGCATCCCGACTAGCGGAGGCACAGATACGCAGTATTTT.

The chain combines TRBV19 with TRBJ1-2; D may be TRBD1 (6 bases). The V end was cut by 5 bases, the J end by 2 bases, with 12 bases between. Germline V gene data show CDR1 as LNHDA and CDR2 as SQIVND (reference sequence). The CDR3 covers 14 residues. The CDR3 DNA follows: TGTGCCAGTAGTGTGGGGGCGGCAAACTATGGCTACACCTTC. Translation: CASSVGAANYGYTF. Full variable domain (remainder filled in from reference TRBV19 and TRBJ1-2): DGGITQSPKYLFRKEGQNVTLSCEQNLNHDAMYWYRQDPGQGLRLIYYSQIVNDFQKGDIAEGYSVSREKKESFPLTVTSAQKNPTAFYLCASSVGAANYGYTFGSGTRLTVV.

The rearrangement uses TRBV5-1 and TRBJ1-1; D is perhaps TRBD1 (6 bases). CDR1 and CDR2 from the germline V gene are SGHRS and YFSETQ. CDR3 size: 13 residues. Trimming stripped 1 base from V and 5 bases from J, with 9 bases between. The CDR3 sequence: CASSLFQGTEAFF. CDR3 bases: TGCGCCAGCAGCTTGTTTCAGGGGACTGAAGCTTTCTTT.

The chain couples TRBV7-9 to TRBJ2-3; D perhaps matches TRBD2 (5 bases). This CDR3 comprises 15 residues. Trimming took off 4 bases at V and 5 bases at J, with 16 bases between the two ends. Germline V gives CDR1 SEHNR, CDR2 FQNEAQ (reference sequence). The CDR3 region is CASSSTRLAGDTQYF. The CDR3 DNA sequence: TGTGCCAGCAGCTCGACTCGGCTAGCAGGAGATACGCAGTATTTT. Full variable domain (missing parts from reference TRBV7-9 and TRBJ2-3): DTGVSQNPRHKITKRGQNVTFRCDPISEHNRLYWYRQTLGQGPEFLTYFQNEAQLEKSRLLSDRFSAERPKGSFSTLEIQRTEQGDSAMYLCASSSTRLAGDTQYFGPGTRLTVL.

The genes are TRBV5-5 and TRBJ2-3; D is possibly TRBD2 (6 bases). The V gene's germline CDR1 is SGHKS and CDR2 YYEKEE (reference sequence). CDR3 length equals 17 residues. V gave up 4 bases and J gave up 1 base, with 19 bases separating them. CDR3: CASSRLGVAERTDTQYF. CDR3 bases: TGTGCCAGCAGCCGTTTGGGGGTAGCGGAGCGCACAGATACGCAGTATTTT.

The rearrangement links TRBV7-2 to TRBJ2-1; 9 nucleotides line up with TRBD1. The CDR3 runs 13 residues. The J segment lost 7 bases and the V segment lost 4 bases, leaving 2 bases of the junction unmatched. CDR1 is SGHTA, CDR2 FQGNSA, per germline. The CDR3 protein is CASSSTGGNEQFF. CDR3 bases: TGTGCCAGCAGCTCGACAGGGGGGAATGAGCAGTTCTTC.

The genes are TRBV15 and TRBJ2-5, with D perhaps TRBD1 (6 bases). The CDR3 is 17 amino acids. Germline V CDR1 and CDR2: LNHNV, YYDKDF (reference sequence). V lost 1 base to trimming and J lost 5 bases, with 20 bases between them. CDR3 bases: TGTGCCACCAGCAGAGGGGCCGAGGGAAGGGGGTGGGAGACCCAGTACTTC. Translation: CATSRGAEGRGWETQYF.

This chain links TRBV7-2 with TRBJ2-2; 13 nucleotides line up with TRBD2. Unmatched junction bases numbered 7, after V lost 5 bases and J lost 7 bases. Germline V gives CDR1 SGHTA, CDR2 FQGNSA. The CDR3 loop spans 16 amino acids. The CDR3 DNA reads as TGTGCCAGCAGCCCGACTAGCGGGGGGAGGATCGGGGAGCTGTTTTTT. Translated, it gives CASSPTSGGRIGELFF.